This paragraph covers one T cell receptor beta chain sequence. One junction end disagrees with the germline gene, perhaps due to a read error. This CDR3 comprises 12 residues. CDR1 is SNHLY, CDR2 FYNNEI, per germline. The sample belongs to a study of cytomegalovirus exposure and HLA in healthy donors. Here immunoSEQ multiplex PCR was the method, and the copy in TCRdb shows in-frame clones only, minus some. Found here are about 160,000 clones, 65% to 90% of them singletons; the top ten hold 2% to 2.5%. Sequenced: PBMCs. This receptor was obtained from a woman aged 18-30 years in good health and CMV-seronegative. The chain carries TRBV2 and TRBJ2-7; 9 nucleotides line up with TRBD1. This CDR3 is CASSPHDRGLDF. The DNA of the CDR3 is TGTGCCAGCAGTCCTCACGACAGGGGGTTGGACTTC.